A selection of T cell receptor beta chains follows, all from one sample in a study of T cell clonotyping in hematopoietic cell transplantation. Produced via immunoSEQ multiplex PCR; TCRdb's table is partial and in-frame only. The data show 6,000 or so clones, about nine tenths seen once. The sample in question was peripheral blood mononuclear cells, obtained 100 days after allogeneic stem cell transplant. Source of these receptors: a male patient between 40 and 49 years old who had an allogeneic stem cell transplant from an unrelated donor, so the T cells may come from the graft donor. Some clones in this sample may be carry-over from other donors' samples. Each CDR3 is given with its conserved first and last residue. Fields, in order: J gene, V gene, CDR3 protein.

j_gene: TRBJ1-1
v_gene: TRBV11-2
CDR3aa: CASSLVGAQNTEAFF

j_gene: TRBJ2-7
v_gene: TRBV29-1
CDR3aa: CSVREEDRAYEQYF

j_gene: TRBJ2-7
v_gene: TRBV11-2
CDR3aa: CASSTSPGSYEQYF

j_gene: TRBJ1-1
v_gene: TRBV27
CDR3aa: CASSLNSGQMNTEAFF

j_gene: TRBJ2-7
v_gene: TRBV6-6
CDR3aa: CASRSDTTYEQYF

j_gene: TRBJ1-5
v_gene: TRBV7-6
CDR3aa: CASSKYGGNQPQHF

j_gene: TRBJ1-3
v_gene: TRBV29-1
CDR3aa: CSVSKNRDRALGNTIYF

j_gene: TRBJ2-2
v_gene: TRBV7-2
CDR3aa: CASSSYGGDTGELFF

j_gene: TRBJ2-1
v_gene: TRBV5-1
CDR3aa: CASSLGQGAYNEQFF

j_gene: TRBJ2-3
v_gene: TRBV14
CDR3aa: CASSPLAGVTDTQYF

j_gene: TRBJ1-1
v_gene: TRBV6-5
CDR3aa: CASSRRPWNTEAFF

j_gene: TRBJ1-1
v_gene: TRBV7-4
CDR3aa: CASSQAGGEAFF

j_gene: TRBJ2-7
v_gene: TRBV2
CDR3aa: CASREERYEQYF

j_gene: TRBJ1-5
v_gene: TRBV7-6
CDR3aa: CASSKSTGTAYDQPQHF

j_gene: TRBJ2-3
v_gene: TRBV19
CDR3aa: CASSMPGNTDTQYF

j_gene: TRBJ2-7
v_gene: TRBV27
CDR3aa: CASSSPPESYEQYF

j_gene: TRBJ1-3
v_gene: TRBV5-6
CDR3aa: CASSPGPDSGNTIYF

j_gene: TRBJ2-3
v_gene: TRBV6-1
CDR3aa: CASSELRRGGPDTQYF